This T cell receptor beta chain was found in a study of blood T cell repertoires in COVID-19. Background on the study: Acute and convalescent COVID-19 specimens originated in the United States, Italy and Spain. PBMCs, B-cell-depleted T cells, or T cells provided the cDNA or gDNA that made up the material.

V was clipped by 2 bases and J by 0 bases; unmatched bases: 3. The CDR3 sequence is 17 residues long. CDR1 is SGHRS, CDR2 YFSETQ, per germline. In the authors' workflow: Counts of nucleated cells, estimated from reference gene primer amplification, were obtained. TCRdb's copy holds only in-frame clones and misses some; the assay was immunoSEQ multiplex PCR. The V and J calls and the clone size are those of that table, but D and trimming were determined from the DNA. The repertoire holds 210,000 or so clones, with roughly four fifths as singletons. J is TRBJ2-6 and V is TRBV5-1; 9 nucleotides match TRBD2. The source is a woman in her 50s with active or convalescent COVID-19. What was sequenced was peripheral blood. The CDR3 nucleotides are TGCGCCAGCAGCTTCAGCGGGGGGCTCTCTGGGGCCAACGTCCTGACTTTC. It yields the protein CASSFSGGLSGANVLTF.